This note documents a single TCR beta chain sequence. Its antigen is unknown. The CDR3 extends over 16 amino acids. V was shortened by 6 bases and J by 0 bases, with 15 bases between the two germline ends. Germline-derived CDR1 and CDR2 are LNHDA and SQIVND (reference sequence). Unexposed donor CD4+ T cells date from 2011-2018, before the COVID-19 pandemic. Isolation of CD4+ T cells took place after roughly nine days in culture. Cells permitting, SARS-CoV-2 S/N and four cold-coronavirus spikes were tested on unexposed-donor CD4+ T cells. Sequenced by immunoSEQ multiplex PCR; TCRdb stores in-frame clones only, minus some. Among 15,000 to 20,000 clones listed, 75% to 85% were seen once. The data were taken from a study of CD4 T cells in relation to SARS-CoV-2 and coronaviruses. Study-level information: PBMCs were cultured with antigen for nine to eleven days before TCR beta sequencing. Controls used an HIV-1 Nef peptide pool or no peptide.

Study-level results: SARS-CoV-2-driven expansion was significantly weaker in crossreactive than monoreactive clones.

The V call is TRBV19, the J call TRBJ1-3, with a possible D match to TRBD1 (6 bases). This receptor was identified in a human donor in good health. The sample consisted of CD4+ T cells from PBMCs, cultured in vitro. The CDR3 protein is CASRNRVSGSGNTIYF. In DNA form, the CDR3 reads TGTGCCAGTAGGAACAGGGTTTCGGGCTCTGGAAACACCATATATTTT.